One T cell receptor (beta chain) is described in this entry. These data come from a study of blood T cell repertoires in COVID-19. The wider study: Sources were T cells, B-cell-depleted T cells, or PBMCs; the material itself was cDNA or gDNA.

The V and J ends lost 5 bases and 2 bases, in that order; junction bases with no gene match: 16. CDR1 SNHLY and CDR2 FYNNEI come from the germline V gene. The CDR3 has 19 residues. Method: immunoSEQ multiplex PCR; TCRdb's copy keeps in-frame clones and lacks some. The repertoire consists of approximately 300,000 clones, with around four fifths occurring once and the leading ten covering approximately 4.1%. The clonotype originates from a woman between 45 and 60 years old with active or convalescent COVID-19. The V call is TRBV2, the J call TRBJ1-5; 9 bases map to TRBD1. Sequenced sample: peripheral blood. The CDR3, as DNA: TGTGCCAGCAGTCGCACCGGGACAGGGAGTATGTCGGGCAATCAGCCCCAGCATTTT. Its translation: CASSRTGTGSMSGNQPQHF.